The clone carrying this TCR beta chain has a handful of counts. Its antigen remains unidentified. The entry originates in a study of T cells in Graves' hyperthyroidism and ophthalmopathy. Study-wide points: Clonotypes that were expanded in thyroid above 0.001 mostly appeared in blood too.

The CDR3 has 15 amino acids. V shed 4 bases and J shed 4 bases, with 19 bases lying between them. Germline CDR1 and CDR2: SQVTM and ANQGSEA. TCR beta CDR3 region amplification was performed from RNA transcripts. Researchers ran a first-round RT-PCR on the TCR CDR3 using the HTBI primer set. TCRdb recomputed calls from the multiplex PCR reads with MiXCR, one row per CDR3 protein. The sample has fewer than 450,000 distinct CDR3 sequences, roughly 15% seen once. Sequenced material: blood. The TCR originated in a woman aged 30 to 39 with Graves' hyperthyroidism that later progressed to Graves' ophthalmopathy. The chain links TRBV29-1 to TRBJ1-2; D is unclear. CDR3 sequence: CSVVLGSKMTYGYTF. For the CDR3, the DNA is TGCAGCGTTGTTCTCGGCTCAAAGATGACCTATGGCTACACCTTC.